The 28 T cell receptor beta chains below all came from one sample that was sequenced in a study of CD8+ T cells in alopecia areata. Following extraction, RNA underwent reverse transcription to cDNA, which served as the sequencing template. The repertoire was sequenced with immunoSEQ multiplex PCR; TCRdb's copy has only in-frame clones and lacks some. Of about 200,000 clones in the sample, approximately 61% were seen once. The sequencing here drew on CD4+ T cells sorted from blood, taken at week 0. The receptors were sampled from a human donor with alopecia areata.

This chain connects TRBV7-9 to TRBJ2-2; D unclear. This CDR3 has 11 amino acids. The V gene lost 8 bases and the J gene lost 2 bases, with 3 bases spanning the gap. The germline V gene has CDR1 SEHNR and CDR2 FQNEAQ (reference sequence). The CDR3 DNA is TGTGCCAGCGACAACACCGGGGAGCTGTTTTTT. Its protein is CASDNTGELFF. The entire variable domain, with the rest obtained from reference TRBV7-9 and TRBJ2-2, is as follows: DTGVSQNPRHKITKRGQNVTFRCDPISEHNRLYWYRQTLGQGPEFLTYFQNEAQLEKSRLLSDRFSAERPKGSFSTLEIQRTEQGDSAMYLCASDNTGELFFGEGSRLTVL.

This chain links TRBV25-1 with TRBJ2-6; D tentatively reads TRBD1 or TRBD2 (5 bases each). The germline CDR1 and CDR2 sequences are MGHDK and SYGVNS. The V and J ends lost 2 bases and 0 bases respectively, with 14 bases between them. The length of the CDR3 is 18 residues. CDR3 protein: CASSEVEGPRSGANVLTF. CDR3 DNA sequence: TGTGCCAGCAGTGAAGTAGAGGGGCCGCGCTCTGGGGCCAACGTCCTGACTTTC.

The genes are TRBV6-5 and TRBJ2-4; D gene uncertain. From germline, CDR1 is MNHEY and CDR2 SVGAGI. The CDR3 length is 15 residues. Trimming pared 7 bases from V and 0 bases from J, leaving 13 bases between. The DNA for the CDR3 is TGTGCCAGCACTTCGGACGGAGTAGCCAAAAACATTCAGTACTTC. Translating it yields CASTSDGVAKNIQYF.

This chain links TRBV6-1 with TRBJ2-7, with D uncertain. Germline-derived CDR1 and CDR2 are MNHNS and SASEGT. The CDR3 has 12 residues. V dropped 8 bases and J dropped 3 bases, with 11 bases sitting between them. The CDR3 DNA reads TGTGCCAGCCAAACCCTTAACTACGAGCAGTACTTC. Translating it yields CASQTLNYEQYF.

This clone occurred a few times. The V gene is TRBV29-1, the J gene TRBJ2-7; unclear D gene. This CDR3 is 13 amino acids long. Germline V gene sequence: CDR1 SQVTM, CDR2 ANQGSEA. Trimming took off 7 bases at V and 2 bases at J, with 15 bases between the two ends. The chain's CDR3 is CSAKSRAPYEQYF. Written as DNA, the CDR3 is TGCAGCGCTAAAAGTAGGGCCCCCTACGAGCAGTACTTC.

This clone came up a few times. This chain links TRBV7-2 with TRBJ1-1; D not resolved. The CDR3 runs to 13 residues. Between the trimmed V and J ends, which lost 7 bases and 2 bases, there was a span of 11 bases. Germline V gene lookup returns CDR1 SGHTA and CDR2 FQGNSA. The CDR3: CASTRAFNTEAFF. CDR3 DNA: TGTGCCAGCACCCGGGCCTTCAACACTGAAGCTTTCTTT. Combining the CDR3 with reference TRBV7-2 and TRBJ1-1 gives the whole variable domain GAGVSQSPSNKVTEKGKDVELRCDPISGHTALYWYRQSLGQGLEFLIYFQGNSAPDKSGLPSDRFSAERTGGSVSTLTIQRTQQEDSAVYLCASTRAFNTEAFFGQGTRLTVV.

Only a few counts were recorded for this clone. The chain employs TRBV7-8 and TRBJ1-5, with D possibly being TRBD1 (6 bases). Germline CDR1 is SGHVS and CDR2 is FQNEAQ. Trimming took 5 bases from V and 9 from J, leaving 14 bases between them. CDR3 length: 13 residues. CDR3: CASSQDGGTPQHF. The CDR3 DNA reads TGTGCCAGCAGCCAGGACGGGGGCACGCCCCAGCATTTT.

The chain recombines TRBV6-5 with TRBJ2-5, with D uncertain. There are 12 residues in the CDR3. Trimming took 0 bases from V and 4 from J, leaving 3 bases between them. Germline V gene data show CDR1 as MNHEY and CDR2 as SVGAGI. The CDR3 DNA reads as TGTGCCAGCAGTTACTCGAGAGAGACCCAGTACTTC. Its protein is CASSYSRETQYF.

V and J are TRBV5-1 and TRBJ2-7; TRBD2 agrees at 7 bases. Germline V gene lookup returns CDR1 SGHRS and CDR2 YFSETQ. The CDR3 consists of 14 residues. V trimming: 1 base; J trimming: 3 bases; junction bases outside the gene matches: 4. The DNA for the CDR3 is TGCGCCAGCAGCTTGACCGGGGAGGGCTACGAGCAGTACTTC. Protein product: CASSLTGEGYEQYF.

This clone was seen only a few times. Here the CDR3 DNA reads TGTGCCAGCAGTGGACCCGCATTCACTAGCGGGGGGGCAGGTAATGAGCAGTTCTTC. Translation gives CASSGPAFTSGGAGNEQFF. The rearrangement uses TRBV6-1 and TRBJ2-1, with TRBD2 identical over 13 bases. Germline V gene sequence: CDR1 MNHNS, CDR2 SASEGT. The CDR3 length is 19 residues. V dropped 4 bases and J dropped 7; count of bases not matched to a gene: 16.

V is TRBV20-1 and J is TRBJ2-7; D may be TRBD1 (5 bases). V lost 6 bases to trimming and J lost 7 bases, with 13 bases between them. Germline lookup yields CDR1 DFQATT and CDR2 SNEGSKA (reference sequence). The CDR3 has 11 amino acids. The CDR3 spells CSAGLAGEQYF. The CDR3 DNA reads as TGCAGTGCCGGGCTGGCAGGGGAGCAGTACTTC.

The chain carries TRBV29-1 and TRBJ2-2; weak D call: TRBD2 (6 bases). CDR3 length: 13 amino acids. The germline V gene encodes CDR1 SQVTM and CDR2 ANQGSEA. V lost 7 bases and J 2 bases, leaving 11 bases between the germline ends. The CDR3 loop reads CSAGLPNTGELFF. CDR3 coding DNA: TGCAGCGCGGGACTCCCTAACACCGGGGAGCTGTTTTTT.

As concerns this clone: This specimen includes other DNA sequences encoding the same CDR3. The chain combines TRBV25-1 with TRBJ2-7; D is undetermined. Germline V lookup: CDR1 MGHDK, CDR2 SYGVNS. V lost 4 bases, J lost 1 base, and 2 bases lay in between. The CDR3 is 11 amino acids. The CDR3 protein is CASSGSYEQYF. The CDR3 DNA reads TGTGCCAGCAGTGGTTCCTACGAGCAGTACTTC.

V is TRBV4-1 and J is TRBJ1-5, with 9 bases matching TRBD1. CDR3 length equals 16 residues. Germline CDR1 MGHRA, CDR2 YSYEKL. V was pared by 4 bases and J by 6 bases, with 10 bases of the junction left unmatched. Written as DNA, the CDR3 is TGCGCCAGCAGCCCGGATCGGACAGGGGCAAGTCAGCCCCAGCATTTT. This sequence encodes CASSPDRTGASQPQHF.

The chain combines TRBV5-4 with TRBJ2-5; TRBD2 agrees at 7 bases. The ends lost 3 bases at V and 3 bases at J; junction bases unmatched: 5. Germline V lookup: CDR1 SGHNT, CDR2 YYREEE (reference sequence). The CDR3 is made up of 14 amino acids. For the CDR3, the DNA is TGTGCCAGCAGCTCCCAGCGGGATGAAGAGACCCAGTACTTC. It encodes CASSSQRDEETQYF.

This clone was seen only once. The rearrangement joins TRBV6-5 to TRBJ2-1; no firm D call. CDR3 length: 16 amino acids. Trimming took off 0 bases at V and 6 bases at J, with 15 bases between the two ends. Germline lookup yields CDR1 MNHEY and CDR2 SVGAGI. CDR3 amino acids: CASSYSMNSLLNEQFF. The CDR3 DNA reads TGTGCCAGCAGTTACTCGATGAATAGCCTGCTCAATGAGCAGTTCTTC.

J is TRBJ1-5 and V is TRBV2, with D hard to call. Germline lookup yields CDR1 SNHLY and CDR2 FYNNEI. This CDR3 region has 14 residues. Trimming removed 6 bases from V and 7 bases from J, with 16 bases in between. CDR3 sequence (DNA): TGTGCCAGCAGACCCGATTTGGAAGGCCAGCCCCAGCATTTT. Its protein product is CASRPDLEGQPQHF.

The chain has TRBV6-5 and TRBJ2-7; tentative D call: TRBD2 (5 bases). The CDR3 has 15 amino acids. The germline gives CDR1 MNHEY, CDR2 SVGAGI. V was pared by 7 bases and J by 2 bases, with 18 bases between. The CDR3 spells CASIEGLWGTYEQYF. For the CDR3, the DNA is TGTGCCAGCATAGAAGGACTCTGGGGAACCTACGAGCAGTACTTC.

V is TRBV15 and J is TRBJ2-1; D gene unclear. Germline loops: CDR1 LNHNV, CDR2 YYDKDF (reference sequence). CDR3 size: 11 residues. V was clipped by 8 bases and J by 2 bases, with 4 bases between them. The CDR3 DNA follows: TGTGCCACCGCCGCCTACAATGAGCAGTTCTTC. Its protein is CATAAYNEQFF. The full variable domain, in which reference TRBV15 and TRBJ2-1 provide the parts outside the CDR3, is DAMVIQNPRYQVTQFGKPVTLSCSQTLNHNVMYWYQQKSSQAPKLLFHYYDKDFNNEADTPDNFQSRRPNTSFCFLDIRSPGLGDTAMYLCATAAYNEQFFGPGTRLTVL.

This clone has only a few counts. This sequence joins TRBV10-1 and TRBJ2-3, with 8 bases fitting TRBD2. V gave up 5 bases and J gave up 0 bases; unmatched junction bases: 1. CDR1 and CDR2 (germline): WNHNN, SYGVQD (reference sequence). The CDR3 extends over 14 amino acids. This CDR3 is CASSLAGSTDTQYF. In DNA, the CDR3 is TGCGCCAGCAGTTTAGCGGGGAGCACAGATACGCAGTATTTT.

This clone was found a few times. The chain carries TRBV6-5 and TRBJ1-2; 8 bases agree with TRBD1. Losses at the gene ends were 5 bases for V and 1 base for J; bases not matched to a gene: 3. Germline V gene lookup returns CDR1 MNHEY and CDR2 SVGAGI. The CDR3 spans 14 residues. The CDR3 nucleotides are TGTGCCAGCAGTAGGACAGGGAGTAACTATGGCTACACCTTC. It yields the protein CASSRTGSNYGYTF.

The V call is TRBV6-1, the J call TRBJ2-5, with D tentatively TRBD1 (5 bases). Germline CDR1 is MNHNS and CDR2 is SASEGT. V lost 2 bases and J lost 1, with 11 bases in between. CDR3 length equals 15 residues. In DNA form, the CDR3 reads TGTGCCAGCAGTGAATCAAGGACACCCCAAGAGACCCAGTACTTC. This codes for CASSESRTPQETQYF.

The gene calls are TRBV9 and TRBJ2-2; D remains unclear. Germline V gene lookup returns CDR1 SGDLS and CDR2 YYNGEE. This CDR3 contains 14 residues. Deletions cut 0 bases from V and 6 bases from J, with 9 bases between. CDR3 protein: CASSVGGDAGELFF. The CDR3 DNA sequence: TGTGCCAGCAGCGTAGGGGGTGACGCCGGGGAGCTGTTTTTT.

This clone showed up just a few times. V usage is TRBV7-6 and J usage is TRBJ1-1, with D maybe TRBD1 (5 bases). This CDR3 region has 15 residues. The V gene's germline CDR1 is SGHVS and CDR2 FNYEAQ. Trimming took 2 bases from V and 1 from J, leaving 11 bases between them. The CDR3 protein is CASSLQYGGNTEAFF. The CDR3 DNA reads TGTGCCAGCAGCTTACAGTACGGGGGGAACACTGAAGCTTTCTTT.

With respect to this clone: In the same sample, other DNA sequences code for this CDR3. The chain combines TRBV9 with TRBJ2-3; no firm D call. V was pared by 0 bases and J by 0 bases, with 5 bases between. CDR1 SGDLS and CDR2 YYNGEE come from the germline V gene. The CDR3 covers 14 residues. The CDR3 here is CASSVGTSTDTQYF. CDR3 nucleotides: TGTGCCAGCAGCGTAGGCACTAGCACAGATACGCAGTATTTT.

The V and J genes are TRBV7-9 and TRBJ2-7, with a possible D match to TRBD1 (6 bases). V was pared by 8 bases and J by 0 bases, with 14 bases between. CDR3 length: 14 residues. CDR1 and CDR2 from the germline V gene are SEHNR and FQNEAQ (reference sequence). The CDR3 bases are TGTGCCAGCGGACGGGACACAGGCTCCTACGAGCAGTACTTC. Amino acids: CASGRDTGSYEQYF.

The chain combines TRBV2 with TRBJ2-1, with unresolved D. The CDR3 spans 13 residues. The germline V gene has CDR1 SNHLY and CDR2 FYNNEI. V lost 6 bases and J 8 bases, leaving 14 bases between the germline ends. In DNA, the CDR3 is TGTGCCAGCAGGCAGACATCCGCTGATGAGCAGTTCTTC. Its translation: CASRQTSADEQFF.

The gene calls are TRBV29-1 and TRBJ1-1, with a weak D call TRBD1 (6 bases). The germline CDR1 and CDR2 sequences are SQVTM and ANQGSEA. The CDR3 has 13 amino acids. Trimming stripped 8 bases from V and 0 bases from J, with 13 bases between. This CDR3 is CSIRTVLNTEAFF. CDR3 coding DNA: TGCAGCATCAGGACAGTTTTGAACACTGAAGCTTTCTTT.